This T cell receptor (beta chain) was sequenced during a study of T cells in Graves' hyperthyroidism and ophthalmopathy. RNA transcripts were the template for amplifying TCR beta CDR3 regions. HTBI primers were used for first-round RT-PCR of the TCR CDR3. TCRdb reprocessed the multiplex PCR reads via MiXCR and lists one record per CDR3 protein. In the table there are some 800,000 distinct CDR3 sequences, more than 30% of which are singletons. There are 16 residues in the CDR3. Germline V CDR1 and CDR2: SNHLY, FYNNEI. V dropped 3 bases and J dropped 3; count of bases not matched to a gene: 9. J is TRBJ2-5 and V is TRBV2, with TRBD1 identical over 8 bases. This TCR came from a man between 18 and 29 years old with Graves' hyperthyroidism. The sequenced sample consisted of blood. The CDR3 region is CASSDARTGSEETQYF. DNA of the CDR3: TGTGCCAGCAGTGACGCCCGGACAGGGTCGGAAGAGACCCAGTACTTC.